This T cell receptor (beta chain) was retrieved from a study of regulatory T cells in long-lasting Graves disease. V gave up 6 bases and J gave up 5 bases, with 10 bases separating them. The CDR3 runs to 11 residues. Germline CDR1 is DFQATT and CDR2 is SNEGSKA (reference sequence). CDR3 regions were amplified by Arm-PCR using iRepertoire HTBI primers to build TCR beta libraries. TCRdb passed the multiplex PCR reads through MiXCR, listing each CDR3 protein once. The sample lists approximately 380,000 distinct CDR3 sequences; under 25% were seen once. Notes on this clonotype: Its specificity is unknown.

Regarding time point: persistent/refractory GD, antithyroid drugs over 5 years with positive TRAb. With RNA extracted from PBMCs as input, the TCR library was made. American Thyroid Association guidelines defined how Graves' disease was diagnosed. Findings of the study overall: Lower TCR diversity was seen in persistent Graves' patients than in newly diagnosed ones. Those with persistent disease had in common more public clonotypes (about 3,000) than new patients (approximately 890). Repertoires from persistent disease leaned toward TRBV28, TRBJ1-2 and TRBJ2-5.

The genes are TRBV20-1 and TRBJ1-1, with D uncertain. Specimen: peripheral blood mononuclear cells (PBMCs), collected when the disease was refractory, from a patient treated with antithyroid drugs. This sequence was found in a female donor with Graves disease. CDR3 in amino acids: CSATRRTEAFF. CDR3 bases: TGCAGTGCCACCCGGAGAACTGAAGCTTTCTTT.